Following are 10 T cell receptor beta chains from one sample sequenced in a study of cytomegalovirus exposure and HLA in healthy donors. PCR amplification relied on 60 Vbeta primers (plus 13 Jbeta primers). Some clones are missing from TCRdb's copy, which holds only in-frame ones; the method was immunoSEQ multiplex PCR. The table includes under 300,000 clones, around 66% detected once. Sequenced input: PBMCs. These receptors were taken from a female donor in good health and CMV-seronegative.

The chain is built from TRBV5-6 and TRBJ1-2; 9 bases are a match to TRBD1. Per germline, CDR1 SGHDT and CDR2 YYEEEE. The CDR3 sequence is 14 residues long. The V and J ends lost 0 bases and 10 bases, in that order; junction bases with no gene match: 7. The CDR3, as DNA: TGTGCCAGCAGCTTGGGGGAGACAGGGGGTCTCTACACCTTC. Translation gives CASSLGETGGLYTF.

This chain uses TRBV6-7 with TRBJ2-1; TRBD2 aligns across 11 bases. TRBV6-7 is sorted into the ORF group, with uncertain function. This CDR3 has 15 residues. Trimming took 5 bases from V and 6 from J; bases not matched to a gene: 6. CDR3 DNA: TGTGCCAGCAGTCAACTAGCGGGAGTGCTCAATGAGCAGTTCTTC. It codes for CASSQLAGVLNEQFF.

The J gene is TRBJ1-5, the V gene TRBV18; a weak D match, TRBD1 (6 bases). Between the trimmed V and J ends, which lost 4 bases and 7 bases, there was a span of 11 bases. CDR1 is KGHSH, CDR2 LQKENI, per germline. This CDR3 contains 13 residues. The CDR3 DNA reads as TGTGCCAGCTCACAGGGTGGGGGCCAGCCCCAGCATTTT. It codes for CASSQGGGQPQHF. The whole variable domain, filled in from reference TRBV18 and TRBJ1-5, reads NAGVMQNPRHLVRRRGQEARLRCSPMKGHSHVYWYRQLPEEGLKFMVYLQKENIIDESGMPKERFSAEFPKEGPSILRIQQVVRGDSAAYFCASSQGGGQPQHFGDGTRLSIL.

J is TRBJ2-1 and V is TRBV2, with D perhaps TRBD2 (6 bases). Germline V lookup: CDR1 SNHLY, CDR2 FYNNEI. V gave up 8 bases and J gave up 0 bases, with 14 bases separating them. This CDR3 comprises 15 residues. In nucleotides, the CDR3 is TGTGCCAGCCTCCAGTTTAGCGGCTCCTACAATGAGCAGTTCTTC. Its translation: CASLQFSGSYNEQFF.

This clone occurred a few times. V usage is TRBV15 and J usage is TRBJ2-1; 9 nucleotides line up with TRBD2. The trim removed 0 bases at V and 8 bases at J, leaving 2 bases unmatched. The CDR3 consists of 14 residues. Germline CDR1 reads LNHNV; CDR2 reads YYDKDF (reference sequence). The CDR3 bases are TGTGCCACCAGCAGAGACCTAGCGGGACATGAGCAGTTCTTC. Its protein product is CATSRDLAGHEQFF.

The chain links TRBV5-6 to TRBJ1-1, with D possibly matching TRBD1 (5 bases). CDR3 size: 13 residues. Trimming stripped 5 bases from V and 4 bases from J, with 12 bases between. Germline lookup yields CDR1 SGHDT and CDR2 YYEEEE. In DNA, the CDR3 is TGTGCCAGCAGTTTCTCGGGGGGCACTGAAGCTTTCTTT. Protein product: CASSFSGGTEAFF.

The chain carries TRBV7-6 and TRBJ1-1; D not resolved. Trimming took 4 bases from V and 4 from J, leaving 10 bases between them. Per germline, CDR1 SGHVS and CDR2 FNYEAQ. This CDR3 region has 13 residues. The CDR3 sequence: CASSSAEGTEAFF. The CDR3 coding sequence is TGTGCCAGCAGCTCCGCAGAGGGCACTGAAGCTTTCTTT.

This clone was counted a single time. The chain joins TRBV19 to TRBJ2-5, with TRBD2 matching over 7 bases. Matching the DNA end better, TRBJ2-7 makes the J call doubtful. Germline CDR1 LNHDA, CDR2 SQIVND (reference sequence). This CDR3 comprises 14 residues. CDR3 bases: TGTGCCAGTAGCCTCCGGGCGGGAGTTGGCGAGCAGTACTTC. It translates to CASSLRAGVGEQYF.

The J gene is TRBJ2-5, the V gene TRBV11-2; 9 bases agree with TRBD2. CDR1 SGHAT and CDR2 FQNNGV come from the germline V gene. This CDR3 region has 15 residues. V lost 0 bases and J lost 5; bases outside the gene matches: 4. CDR3 sequence (DNA): TGTGCCAGCAGCTTAGATGGGCTAGCGGGGGAGACCCAGTACTTC. Its protein product is CASSLDGLAGETQYF.

J is TRBJ2-3 and V is TRBV12-5, with 11 bases that match TRBD2. Germline trimming cut 2 bases from V and 5 bases from J; bases unmatched to any gene: 18. The CDR3 sequence is 20 residues long. Germline V gives CDR1 LGHNT, CDR2 FRNRAP. The DNA for the CDR3 is TGTGCTAGTGGTTTGTCAAAAGGGGGGCTACTAGCGGGAGCTGAAGATACGCAGTATTTT. Its protein is CASGLSKGGLLAGAEDTQYF.